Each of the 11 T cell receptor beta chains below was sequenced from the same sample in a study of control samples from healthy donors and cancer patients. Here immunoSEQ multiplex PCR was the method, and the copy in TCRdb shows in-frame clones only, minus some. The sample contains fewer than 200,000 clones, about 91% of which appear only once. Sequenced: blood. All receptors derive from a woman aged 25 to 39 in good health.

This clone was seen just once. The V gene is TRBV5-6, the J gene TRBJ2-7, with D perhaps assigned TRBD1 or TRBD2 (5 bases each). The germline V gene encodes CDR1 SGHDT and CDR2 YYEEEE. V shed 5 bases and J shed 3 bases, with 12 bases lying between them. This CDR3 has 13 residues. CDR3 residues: CASSGTTHYEQYF. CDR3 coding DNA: TGTGCCAGCAGTGGGACGACTCACTACGAGCAGTACTTC.

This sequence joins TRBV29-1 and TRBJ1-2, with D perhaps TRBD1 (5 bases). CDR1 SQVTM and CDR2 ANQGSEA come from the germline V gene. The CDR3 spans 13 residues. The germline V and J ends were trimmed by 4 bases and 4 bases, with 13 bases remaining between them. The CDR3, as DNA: TGCAGCGTTGGTGTCAGGGACGGCTATGGCTACACCTTC. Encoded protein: CSVGVRDGYGYTF.

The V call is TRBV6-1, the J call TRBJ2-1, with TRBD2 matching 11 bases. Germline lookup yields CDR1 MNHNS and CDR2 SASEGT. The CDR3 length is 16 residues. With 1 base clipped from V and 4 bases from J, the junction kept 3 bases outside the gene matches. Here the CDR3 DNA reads TGTGCCAGCAGTGAAGGACTAGCGGGGAGGTACAATGAGCAGTTCTTC. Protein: CASSEGLAGRYNEQFF.

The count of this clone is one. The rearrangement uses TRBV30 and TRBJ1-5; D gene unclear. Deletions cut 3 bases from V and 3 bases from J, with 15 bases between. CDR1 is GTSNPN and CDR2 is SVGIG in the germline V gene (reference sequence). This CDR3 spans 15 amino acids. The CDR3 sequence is CAWSARRALNQPQHF. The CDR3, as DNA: TGTGCCTGGAGCGCCAGGCGGGCCCTCAATCAGCCCCAGCATTTT.

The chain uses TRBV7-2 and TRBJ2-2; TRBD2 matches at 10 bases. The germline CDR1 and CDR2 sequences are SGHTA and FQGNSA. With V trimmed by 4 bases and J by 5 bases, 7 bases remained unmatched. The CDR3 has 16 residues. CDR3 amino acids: CASSSPGLAITGELFF. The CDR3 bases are TGTGCCAGCAGCTCCCCGGGACTAGCGATAACCGGGGAGCTGTTTTTT. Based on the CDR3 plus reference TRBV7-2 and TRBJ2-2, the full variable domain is GAGVSQSPSNKVTEKGKDVELRCDPISGHTALYWYRQSLGQGLEFLIYFQGNSAPDKSGLPSDRFSAERTGGSVSTLTIQRTQQEDSAVYLCASSSPGLAITGELFFGEGSRLTVL.

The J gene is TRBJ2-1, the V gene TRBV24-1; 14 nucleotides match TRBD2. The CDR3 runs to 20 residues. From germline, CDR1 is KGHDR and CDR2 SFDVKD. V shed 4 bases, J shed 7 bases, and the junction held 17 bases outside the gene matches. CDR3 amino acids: CATSDILRLAGGPIMNEQFF. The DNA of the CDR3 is TGTGCCACCAGTGACATCCTGCGACTAGCGGGGGGGCCAATCATGAATGAGCAGTTCTTC.

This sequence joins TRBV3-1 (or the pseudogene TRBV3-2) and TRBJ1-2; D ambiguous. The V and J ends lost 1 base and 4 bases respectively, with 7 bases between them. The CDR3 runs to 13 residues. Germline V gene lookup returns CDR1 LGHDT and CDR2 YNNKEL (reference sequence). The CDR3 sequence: CASSQGARYGYTF. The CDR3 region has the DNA TGTGCCAGCAGCCAAGGGGCGCGCTATGGCTACACCTTC.

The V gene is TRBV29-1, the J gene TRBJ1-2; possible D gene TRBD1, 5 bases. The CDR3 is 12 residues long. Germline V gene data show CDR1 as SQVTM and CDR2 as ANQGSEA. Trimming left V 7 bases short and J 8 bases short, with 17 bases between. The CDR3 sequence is CSGISGGVGYTF. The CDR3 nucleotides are TGCAGCGGGATATCTGGGGGGGTAGGCTACACCTTC.

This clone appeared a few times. CDR3 protein: CASGRDRPTYNSPLHF. CDR3 nucleotide sequence: TGCGCCAGCGGACGGGACAGGCCCACATATAATTCACCCCTCCACTTT. V and J are TRBV23-1 and TRBJ1-6, with 8 positions matching TRBD1. TRBV23-1 has ORF status, its function being uncertain. The CDR3 covers 16 residues. Germline trimming cut 8 bases from V and 4 bases from J; bases unmatched to any gene: 10.

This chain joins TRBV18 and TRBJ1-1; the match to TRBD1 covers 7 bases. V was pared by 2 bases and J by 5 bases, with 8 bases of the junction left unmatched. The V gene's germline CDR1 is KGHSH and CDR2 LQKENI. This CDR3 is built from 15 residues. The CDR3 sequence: CASSPTRDSGTEAFF. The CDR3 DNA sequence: TGTGCCAGCTCACCAACCCGGGACAGTGGAACTGAAGCTTTCTTT.

CDR3 sequence (DNA): TGTGCCAGTATGACTAGCACAGATACGCAGTATTTT. Translating it yields CASMTSTDTQYF. The gene calls are TRBV18 and TRBJ2-3; D is undetermined. Trimming removed 9 bases at V and 0 bases at J, with 7 bases between. This CDR3 has 12 amino acids. CDR1 and CDR2 (germline): KGHSH, LQKENI.